This entry describes one T cell receptor (beta chain). This clone was seen more than once but under ten times. No cognate antigen has been identified for it. No qualities accompany the bases; no much larger clone lies one base away. Participants in the prospective study were aged about 18 to 100 years, lived in under 30 United States geographic areas, and enrolled through a virtual design. To assign participants to cohorts, the prospective study relied on clinical history that participants themselves reported in a screening survey and a study questionnaire. In the prospective study, whole blood, serum and a nasopharyngeal or oropharyngeal swab were collected from each participant by mobile phlebotomists. Additional blood draws and questionnaires over an approximately 2-month period could optionally be provided by prospective study participants. Blood samples from the prospective study were shipped frozen or at room temperature prior to DNA extraction.

The data are from a study of blood T cell repertoires in COVID-19 (TCRdb year 2020). As for the study more broadly: Samples from collaborators originated in the United States, Italy and Spain and spanned both the acute and convalescent phases of COVID-19. Deeply sampled blood TCRbeta repertoires from subjects exposed to, actively infected with, or recovered from COVID-19 were included in the dataset. The repertoires were released in a freely available public database meant as a resource for research on the immune response to SARS-CoV-2. Nearly every sample came with metadata listing a de-identified subject ID, COVID-19 status, age in years and sex. Where available, HLA class I and class II types were obtained from metadata supplied by the sample provider rather than from assay-based typing. The prospective study material was composed of cDNA or gDNA derived from T cells, B-cell-depleted T cells, or PBMCs. Samples were obtained from the ongoing ImmuneRACE study (first 160 participants) and from 1,254 subjects provided by 6 global collaborators. On the study overall, not on this receptor specifically: Clinical and demographic metadata were provided uncurated, with the amount varying by source and participant.

The CDR3 spans 13 residues, from the cysteine through the phenylalanine. The only DNA kept is the CDR3, 39 bases in frame from the first base. CDR1 and CDR2 (MNHEY, SVGAGI) derive from the germline V gene. V and J lose 7 bases and 3 bases, and a span of 12 bases separates them. TCRbeta CDR3 regions were amplified from genomic DNA using the immunoSEQ Assay, a bias-controlled multiplex PCR. The original methods were these. Nucleated cell counts per sample were estimated from amplification of reference gene primers within the assay. Sequence reads were collapsed and filtered to measure the absolute abundance of every unique TCRbeta CDR3 rearrangement. Productive Simpson clonality was computed per sample as the square root of Simpson's diversity index over productive rearrangements. What TCRdb holds here is the immuneACCESS table cut down to in-frame rearrangements. Part of the clones is not present; checked against another copy, under half of the missing clones reflect an unresolved V gene, and the others are unexplained. That table is the source of V, J and clone size, and D and trimming were worked out from the DNA. The sample yields over 350,000 clones; about 85% were counted once. The ten largest clonotypes hold about 2.1% of the sample.

The chain couples TRBV6-5 to TRBJ1-2, with the D segment identity uncertain. The TCR was taken from a woman under 30 with acute COVID-19. The sequenced sample was PBMCs or T cells enriched from blood (not recorded which). The CDR3 loop reads CASKMTTHYGYTF. The base sequence is TGTGCCAGCAAGATGACAACCCACTATGGCTACACCTTC.